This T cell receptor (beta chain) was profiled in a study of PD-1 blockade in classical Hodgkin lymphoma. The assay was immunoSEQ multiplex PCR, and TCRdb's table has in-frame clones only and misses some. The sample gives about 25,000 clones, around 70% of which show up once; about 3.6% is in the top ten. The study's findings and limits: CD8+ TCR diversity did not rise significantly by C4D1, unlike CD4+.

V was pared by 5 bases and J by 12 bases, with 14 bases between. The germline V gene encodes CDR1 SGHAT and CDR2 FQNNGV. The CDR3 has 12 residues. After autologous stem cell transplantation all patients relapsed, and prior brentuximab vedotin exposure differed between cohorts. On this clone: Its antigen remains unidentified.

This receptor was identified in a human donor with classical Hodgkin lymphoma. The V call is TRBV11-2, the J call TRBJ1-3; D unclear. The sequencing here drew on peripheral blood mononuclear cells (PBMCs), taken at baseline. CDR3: CASSADHRGIYF. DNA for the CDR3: TGTGCCAGCAGCGCGGACCATCGGGGCATATATTTT.